This T cell receptor beta chain is from a study of T cell changes during pregnancy in multiple sclerosis. Data came from immunoSEQ multiplex PCR; TCRdb stores just in-frame clones and leaves some out. Found here are about 40,000 clones, 85% to 95% of them singletons; the top ten hold around 0.8%. The receptor was derived from a female donor with multiple sclerosis, enrolled in a pregnancy study. Sequences were derived from CD4+ T cells from peripheral blood mononuclear cells, sampled before pregnancy.

This chain's CDR3 is CASRTTSGTQETQYF. CDR3 sequence (DNA): TGTGCCAGCAGAACGACTAGCGGGACGCAGGAGACCCAGTACTTC. This sequence joins TRBV6-5 and TRBJ2-5, with 11 nucleotides matching TRBD2. V was clipped by 6 bases and J by 5 bases; unmatched bases: 8. The germline CDR1 and CDR2 sequences are MNHEY and SVGAGI. The CDR3 length is 15 residues.